This T cell receptor beta chain derives from a study of shared clonotypes between healthy human individuals. This clone was recorded only once. Other DNA sequences from this sample encode an identical CDR3 as well. The germline CDR1 and CDR2 sequences are SGHTA and FQGNSA. Losses at the gene ends were 1 base for V and 4 bases for J; bases not matched to a gene: 3. The CDR3 runs 15 residues. Assay runs were performed at deep level. Method: immunoSEQ multiplex PCR; TCRdb's copy keeps in-frame clones and lacks some. Altogether about 990,000 clones are present, around 78% being singletons, with the ten largest covering 0.55% to 0.7%. A CD45RA-negative memory subset and a CD45RA+ naive subset were separated from the CD4+ cells.

The source is a man aged 18 to 30 in good health. Some clones in this sample may be carry-over from other donors' samples. The sequencing sample was made of memory CD4+ T cells from PBMCs. Subset denoted: CD45RA-negative fraction. The V gene is TRBV7-2, the J gene TRBJ2-7; 11 bases line up with TRBD1. CDR3 in DNA: TGTGCCAGCAGCTTAGATGGGACAGGGGGGTACGAGCAGTACTTC. It encodes CASSLDGTGGYEQYF. Supplemented by reference TRBV7-2 and TRBJ2-7, the full variable domain reads GAGVSQSPSNKVTEKGKDVELRCDPISGHTALYWYRQSLGQGLEFLIYFQGNSAPDKSGLPSDRFSAERTGGSVSTLTIQRTQQEDSAVYLCASSLDGTGGYEQYFGPGTRLTVT.